A selection of T cell receptor beta chains follows, all from one sample in a study of blood T cells in healthy people across ages. TCRdb fed the 5' RACE reads into MiXCR, producing one record per CDR3 protein. Of 1.5 million to 2 million distinct CDR3 sequences in the sample, almost 35% were seen once. The specimen was blood. The receptors were sampled from a woman aged 30 to 39 in good health. The CDR3 runs from the conserved cysteine through the conserved F or W. A D gene is named only where the DNA matches it firmly. For some rows the clone size is stated as once, few or many, or as a class when expanded; others skip it.

>NA|TRBV5-1|TRBJ1-2|TRBD1
CASSNWTGNGYTF
TGCGCCAGCAGCAACTGGACAGGGAATGGCTACACCTTC
>few|TRBV6-5|TRBJ1-3|TRBD1
CASSFTGQGPGNTIYF
TGTGCCAGCAGTTTCACAGGACAGGGCCCTGGAAACACCATATATTTT
>few|TRBV5-5|TRBJ2-3|NA
CASSLGRGRLTDTQYF
TGTGCCAGCAGCTTGGGGAGGGGGAGGCTCACAGATACGCAGTATTTT
>few|TRBV27|TRBJ1-4|NA
CASSSRLNEKLFF
TGTGCCAGCAGTTCTCGCCTTAATGAAAAACTGTTTTTT
>few|TRBV5-5|TRBJ2-3|TRBD1
CASSGGTGEFYTDTQYF
TGTGCCAGCAGCGGTGGGACAGGGGAATTTTACACAGATACGCAGTATTTT
>few|TRBV5-1|TRBJ2-5|TRBD2
CASSFLTSQRETQYF
TGCGCCAGCAGCTTCTTGACTAGCCAGCGGGAGACCCAGTACTTC
>NA|TRBV24-1|TRBJ2-3|NA
CATRQGVSATDTQYF
TGTGCCACCCGGCAGGGTGTTTCCGCCACAGATACGCAGTATTTT
>NA|TRBV7-9|TRBJ2-7|NA
CASSLDLALWKEQYF
TGTGCCAGCAGCTTAGACTTGGCCCTATGGAAGGAGCAGTACTTC
>few|TRBV2|TRBJ2-3|NA
CASSDLDNTDTQYF
TGTGCCAGCAGCGACTTGGACAACACAGATACGCAGTATTTT
>NA|TRBV20-1|TRBJ1-1|NA
CSAGPRNEAFF
TGCAGTGCCGGACCCCGCAATGAAGCTTTCTTT
>NA|TRBV10-2|TRBJ2-5|TRBD2
CASSAAKRGLVETQYF
TGCGCCAGCAGTGCGGCGAAGCGGGGGCTTGTAGAGACCCAGTACTTC
>NA|TRBV29-1|TRBJ2-7|TRBD1
CSARAQGVAGSEQYF
TGCAGCGCTCGAGCACAGGGGGTGGCGGGTAGCGAGCAGTACTTC
>NA|TRBV7-9|TRBJ2-7|TRBD1
CASSTRDRRPYEQYF
TGTGCCAGCAGCACCCGGGACAGGAGACCCTACGAGCAGTACTTC
>NA|TRBV11-2|TRBJ2-3|NA
CASSLVLEAWDTQYF
TGTGCCAGCAGCTTAGTTTTGGAGGCGTGGGATACGCAGTATTTT
>NA|TRBV5-5|TRBJ1-1|TRBD1
CASSSRQGAMNTEAFF
TGTGCCAGCAGCTCCCGACAGGGGGCCATGAACACTGAAGCTTTCTTT